These 27 T cell receptor beta chains came from one sample sequenced in a study of read filtering for tumor transcriptome and immune sequencing. This library used roughly 400 ng RNA and molecular barcoded adaptors spanning alpha/delta and beta/gamma chains. TCRdb reprocessed the reads with MiXCR, giving one entry per CDR3 protein. The repertoire holds 14,000 to 15,000 distinct CDR3 sequences, around 21% seen once, with more than 75% in the top ten. Sequenced material: a population of CD138-negative cells sorted from bone marrow. The receptors originated from a donor aged 40 or over with multiple myeloma.

The chain combines TRBV4-1 with TRBJ1-4; the D gene is possibly TRBD1 (5 bases). The length of the CDR3 is 14 residues. The germline V gene encodes CDR1 MGHRA and CDR2 YSYEKL. The V gene lost 4 bases and the J gene lost 11 bases, with 17 bases spanning the gap. The CDR3 DNA is TGCGCCAGCAGCCTCCTACAGGAGGGTGAGAAACTGTTTTTT. Translating it yields CASSLLQEGEKLFF.

As regards this clonotype: This sequence is one base from a far larger clone and is likely a read error. The chain has TRBV1 and TRBJ1-6; TRBD1 is the table's D call, not checked against the DNA. TRBV1 is labeled a pseudogene. This CDR3 region has 14 residues. CDR3 residues: CTSSLKGSDSPLHF. The CDR3 nucleotides read TGCACCAGCAGCCTCAAGGGGTCGGATTCACCCCTCCACTTT.

This clonotype was observed at least ten times. CDR3 protein: CASSFSSGANVLTF. The DNA for the CDR3 is TGTGCCAGCAGCTTCAGCTCTGGGGCCAACGTCCTGACTTTC. This sequence joins TRBV7-8 and TRBJ2-6; no reliable D call. The CDR3 is made up of 14 amino acids. CDR1 is SGHVS and CDR2 is FQNEAQ in the germline V gene. Deletions cut 3 bases from V and 0 bases from J, with 3 bases between.

This clonotype was counted at least ten times. The rearrangement links TRBV7-6 to TRBJ1-1, with 10 positions matching TRBD1. There are 14 residues in the CDR3. Germline V gene data show CDR1 as SGHVS and CDR2 as FNYEAQ. J was trimmed by 7 bases and V by 5 bases; bases with no gene match: 7. The CDR3 nucleotides read TGTGCCAGCAGCATGCCGGGACAGGGGATTGAAGCTTTCTTT. This translates into CASSMPGQGIEAFF.

This clonotype was observed many times. This sequence joins TRBV11-2 and TRBJ2-6; D ambiguous. Germline CDR1 reads SGHAT; CDR2 reads FQNNGV. The CDR3 contains 15 residues. The V and J ends lost 5 bases and 0 bases respectively, with 8 bases between them. CDR3 bases: TGTGCCAGCAGCGATCGGAGCTCTGGGGCCAACGTCCTGACTTTC. Encoded protein: CASSDRSSGANVLTF.

This clonotype was recorded a few times. The J gene is TRBJ2-3, the V gene TRBV19, with unresolved D. This CDR3 is built from 16 residues. CDR1 is LNHDA and CDR2 is SQIVND in the germline V gene (reference sequence). The germline V and J ends were trimmed by 5 bases and 2 bases, with 17 bases remaining between them. The CDR3 bases are TGTGCCAGTAGTCCCCCCCCGGATGGATTCACAGATACGCAGTATTTT. Protein product: CASSPPPDGFTDTQYF.

This rearrangement joins TRBV9 to TRBJ2-1; 8 bases map to TRBD2. V was pared by 3 bases and J by 0 bases, with 8 bases of the junction left unmatched. Germline values: CDR1 SGDLS, CDR2 YYNGEE. CDR3 length: 17 amino acids. CDR3 coding DNA: TGTGCCAGCAGCGCAGGGACGGGGGGGAGCTCCTACAATGAGCAGTTCTTC. Its protein product is CASSAGTGGSSYNEQFF.

Note on this clonotype: A much more abundant neighbour one base away suggests this may be a read error. The genes are TRBV29-1 and TRBJ2-7, with no clear D. CDR3 length equals 12 residues. The germline V gene encodes CDR1 SQVTM and CDR2 ANQGSEA. CDR3 region: CSVRADTYELYF. CDR3 sequence (DNA): TGCAGCGTCCGGGCCGACACCTACGAGCTGTACTTC.

In DNA, the CDR3 is TGTGCCAGCAGTTTTATGAGTAATCAGCCCCAGCATTTT. It is translated as CASSFMSNQPQHF. V is TRBV12-3 or TRBV12-4 and J is TRBJ1-5; D ambiguous. V gave up 3 bases and J gave up 4 bases, with 7 bases separating them. The CDR3 is 13 amino acids.

Note on this clonotype: At one end, the junction sequence differs from germline, possibly due to a read error. V gene TRBV7-2 combines with J gene TRBJ2-3; TRBD2 matches 7 bases. The CDR3 is 14 residues long. Germline V gene lookup returns CDR1 SGHTA and CDR2 FQGNSA. The CDR3, as DNA: TGTGCCAGCAGCTTCCCGACTAGCAAAGATACGCAGTATTTT. Its translation: CASSFPTSKDTQYF. Together with reference TRBV7-2 and TRBJ2-3, the CDR3 gives the full variable domain: GAGVSQSPSNKVTEKGKDVELRCDPISGHTALYWYRQSLGQGLEFLIYFQGNSAPDKSGLPSDRFSAERTGGSVSTLTIQRTQQEDSAVYLCASSFPTSKDTQYFGPGTRLTVL.

This clonotype has a handful of counts. The rearrangement uses TRBV7-2 and TRBJ2-3; D is ambiguous. Germline V gene data show CDR1 as SGHTA and CDR2 as FQGNSA. Trimming removed 7 bases from V and 2 bases from J, with 10 bases in between. The length of the CDR3 is 13 residues. DNA for the CDR3: TGTGCCAGCACCCTTAACCCCACAGATACGCAGTATTTT. It yields the protein CASTLNPTDTQYF.

This clonotype was found many times. This chain joins TRBV19 and TRBJ2-7, with D hard to call. Trimming cost V 5 bases and J 1 base, with 9 bases left between them. This CDR3 is built from 13 residues. Per the germline V gene, CDR1 is LNHDA and CDR2 is SQIVND (reference sequence). As DNA, the CDR3 is TGTGCCAGTAGTCCTCACCGATCCTACGAGCAGTACTTC. This codes for CASSPHRSYEQYF.

Note on this clonotype: A much larger clone is a single base away; this may be a read error. The chain recombines TRBV20-1 with TRBJ2-2, with D possibly matching TRBD2 (6 bases). Germline V gene data show CDR1 as DFQATT and CDR2 as SNEGSKA (reference sequence). The CDR3 covers 14 residues. V dropped 3 bases and J dropped 6 bases, with 14 bases sitting between them. The CDR3 is CSASPGRNAGELFF. The CDR3 nucleotides are TGCAGTGCTAGTCCCGGGAGAAACGCCGGGGAGCTGTTTTTT.

This clonotype was detected ten times or more. The chain carries TRBV6-5 and TRBJ2-3; D unresolved. Per the germline V gene, CDR1 is MNHEY and CDR2 is SVGAGI. The CDR3 runs to 11 residues. Trimming removed 0 bases at V and 7 bases at J, with 2 bases between. The DNA of the CDR3 is TGTGCCAGCAGTTACTCGAATACGCAGTATTTT. Its translation is CASSYSNTQYF.

Only a few counts were recorded for this clonotype. J is TRBJ1-3 and V is TRBV7-8, with TRBD1 matching over 8 bases. The length of the CDR3 is 16 residues. With 1 base clipped from V and 2 bases from J, the junction kept 4 bases outside the gene matches. Germline CDR1 SGHVS, CDR2 FQNEAQ. The CDR3 coding sequence is TGTGCCAGCAGCTTAGTACAGGGGGGCACTGGAAACACCATATATTTT. Translation gives CASSLVQGGTGNTIYF.

This clonotype was found many times. The chain carries TRBV12-3 or TRBV12-4 and TRBJ2-1; the match to TRBD2 covers 15 bases. Trimming cost V 6 bases and J 0 bases; bases outside gene matches: 6. This CDR3 spans 18 amino acids. This CDR3 is CASRPGLAGGLSYNEQFF. Written as DNA, the CDR3 is TGTGCCAGCAGGCCGGGACTAGCGGGAGGCCTCTCCTACAATGAGCAGTTCTTC.

This clonotype was observed once. Sequence at one end of the junction differs from germline and may be a read error. The genes are TRBV10-2 and TRBJ2-1; 8 nucleotides line up with TRBD2. From germline, CDR1 is WSHSY and CDR2 SAAADI. There are 14 residues in the CDR3. Here the CDR3 reads CASSASGRGNDQFF. CDR3 bases: TGCGCCAGCAGTGCTAGCGGGCGGGGTAATGATCAGTTCTTC.

This clonotype was detected ten times or more. This chain uses TRBV20-1 with TRBJ2-3; a weak D match, TRBD1 (8 bases). Germline values: CDR1 DFQATT, CDR2 SNEGSKA (reference sequence). The CDR3 spans 15 residues. The V gene lost 4 bases and the J gene lost 3 bases, with 17 bases spanning the gap. The CDR3 nucleotides are TGCAGTGCTATGGACAGGGAGGGCGGTACAGATACGCAGTATTTT. This translates into CSAMDREGGTDTQYF.

This clonotype was observed at least ten times. The chain couples TRBV4-2 to TRBJ2-2; D is uncertain. The germline V gene encodes CDR1 LGHNA and CDR2 YNFKEQ. V was clipped by 1 base and J by 2 bases, with 14 bases between them. CDR3 length: 17 amino acids. CDR3 bases: TGTGCCAGCAGCCAAGCTCTTGGCTTACTAAACACCGGGGAGCTGTTTTTT. It codes for CASSQALGLLNTGELFF.

This clonotype was observed at least ten times. The chain employs TRBV3-1 and TRBJ2-1; unclear D gene. Germline lookup yields CDR1 LGHDT and CDR2 YNNKEL (reference sequence). Deletions cut 4 bases from V and 3 bases from J, with 7 bases between. The CDR3 spans 13 residues. The CDR3 nucleotides are TGTGCCAGCAGCCGTACGAGCTACAATGAGCAGTTCTTC. Translating gives CASSRTSYNEQFF.

The chain uses TRBV20-1 and TRBJ2-7; 12 nucleotides agree with TRBD2. CDR1 is DFQATT, CDR2 SNEGSKA, per germline (reference sequence). The CDR3 totals 13 residues. V lost 5 bases to trimming and J lost 4 bases; unmatched junction nucleotides: 3. The CDR3 sequence: CSALAGGRYEQYF. The CDR3 nucleotides are TGCAGTGCTCTAGCGGGGGGGCGGTACGAGCAGTACTTC.

The CDR3 nucleotides read TGTGCCAGCAGCCCCAACAGGGGACGAGGGGCGAGTCAGCCCCAGCATTTT. Encoded protein: CASSPNRGRGASQPQHF. The V and J genes are TRBV6-5 and TRBJ1-5; 7 bases fit TRBD1. Germline CDR1 and CDR2: MNHEY and SVGAGI. The length of the CDR3 is 17 residues. V lost 6 bases to trimming and J lost 6 bases; unmatched junction nucleotides: 17.

As for this clonotype: One junction end does not reproduce the germline sequence, and a read error may be involved. V gene TRBV4-1 combines with J gene TRBJ1-6; D might be TRBD1 (6 bases). This CDR3 spans 17 amino acids. CDR1 is MGHRA and CDR2 is YSYEKL in the germline V gene. The CDR3 DNA sequence: TGCGCCAGCAGCCGGGGAATCAGGGGCAGGCAGAGTTCACCACTCCACTTT. It is translated as CASSRGIRGRQSSPLHF.

The chain links TRBV6-2 or TRBV6-3 to TRBJ2-4, with D unresolved. Germline assignment: CDR1 MNHEY and CDR2 SVGEGT. The CDR3 is made up of 14 amino acids. V was pared by 6 bases and J by 0 bases, with 9 bases between. CDR3 bases: TGTGCCAGCAGAATGGGCCCAGCCAAAAACATTCAGTACTTC. It encodes CASRMGPAKNIQYF.

This clonotype has a count of ten or more. In nucleotides, the CDR3 is TGCAGTGCTAGTTTGAAGGGGGGATCGGGTCAAGAGACCCAGTACTTC. Amino acids: CSASLKGGSGQETQYF. This chain links TRBV20-1 with TRBJ2-5, with D perhaps assigned TRBD1 or TRBD2 (6 bases each). CDR3 length equals 16 residues. Germline CDR1 reads DFQATT; CDR2 reads SNEGSKA (reference sequence). V dropped 3 bases and J dropped 2 bases, with 19 bases sitting between them.

This clonotype was seen repeatedly, ten times or more. The genes are TRBV18 and TRBJ2-7, with TRBD1 identical over 9 bases. The CDR3 totals 14 residues. Trimming took 5 bases from V and 3 from J; bases not matched to a gene: 5. Germline CDR1 reads KGHSH; CDR2 reads LQKENI. The DNA for the CDR3 is TGTGCCAGCTCATCGGGACAGGGTCTCTACGAGCAGTACTTC. This gives the protein CASSSGQGLYEQYF.

This clonotype was detected many times. The chain employs TRBV29-1 and TRBJ1-1; D ambiguous. Looked up from germline, CDR1 is SQVTM and CDR2 is ANQGSEA. With 5 bases removed from V and 3 bases from J, the gap between germline ends came to 13 bases. This CDR3 contains 13 residues. CDR3 sequence: CSVSRIFDTEAFF. CDR3 DNA: TGCAGCGTTTCAAGGATATTCGACACTGAAGCTTTCTTT.